This T cell receptor (beta chain) comes out of a study of cytomegalovirus exposure and HLA in healthy donors. Study-wide background: Counted in an early data release were tens of millions of unique TCRs from HLA-typed donors. Study-level points and caveats: Earlier results showed most TCR beta V segments being productive about 87% or about 30% of the time. Certain indistinguishable V segments, among them TRBV6-2 and TRBV6-3, were excluded.

V lost 4 bases, J lost 6 bases, and 6 bases stayed unmatched. The length of the CDR3 is 14 residues. Looked up from germline, CDR1 is SGDLS and CDR2 is YYNGEE. Researchers ran the PCR with 60 Vbeta and 13 Jbeta primers. Profiling relied on immunoSEQ multiplex PCR, and the TCRdb table lists in-frame clones only, not all of them. The sample holds approximately 54,000 clones, approximately 86% seen once. To note about this clone: Its antigen is unidentified.

The source of this sequence is a young woman in good health and CMV-seronegative. Sequenced material: PBMCs. The chain employs TRBV9 and TRBJ2-1; TRBD1 aligns across 8 bases. DNA for the CDR3: TGTGCCAGCAGCAAGGGACAGGTTCGCAATGAGCAGTTCTTC. It codes for CASSKGQVRNEQFF. The full variable domain, in which reference TRBV9 and TRBJ2-1 provide the parts outside the CDR3, is DSGVTQTPKHLITATGQRVTLRCSPRSGDLSVYWYQQSLDQGLQFLIQYYNGEERAKGNILERFSAQQFPDLHSELNLSSLELGDSALYFCASSKGQVRNEQFFGPGTRLTVL.